The present T cell receptor (beta chain) was sequenced within a study of T-cell reconstitution after alpha-beta-depleted transplantation in children. Preparing the TCRbeta library involved the use of unique molecular identifiers. TCRdb redid the calling of the PCR reads with MiXCR, one entry per CDR3 protein. The repertoire holds 200,000 to 250,000 distinct CDR3 sequences, approximately 9% seen once, with approximately 6.6% in the top ten. The CDR3 consists of 18 residues. Germline values: CDR1 SGHVS, CDR2 FQNEAQ. With 5 bases clipped from V and 2 bases from J, the junction kept 14 bases outside the gene matches.

This sample comprised PBMCs from the stem cell graft donor, obtained from the stem cell graft. The rearrangement uses TRBV7-8 and TRBJ2-2; 7 positions match TRBD1. This TCR derives from a human donor who donated a stem cell graft to a child with acute lymphoblastic leukemia. The CDR3 bases are TGTGCCAGCAGCCCACGGACAGGCCGGTCTTTCAACACCGGGGAGCTGTTTTTT. This translates into CASSPRTGRSFNTGELFF.